These 12 T cell receptor beta chains were all obtained from the same sample, sequenced in a study of blood T cell repertoires in COVID-19. Clones were read by immunoSEQ multiplex PCR, and TCRdb kept only the in-frame ones, dropping some. The sample lists about 120,000 clones, about 74% occurring once. Sequencing was done on a sample of peripheral blood. These receptors were taken from a human donor in a cohort sampled during active COVID-19.

The chain joins TRBV6-2 or TRBV6-3 to TRBJ1-2; D is unclear. This CDR3 has 13 amino acids. Trimming took 0 bases from V and 9 from J, leaving 11 bases between them. Per germline, CDR1 MNHEY and CDR2 SVGEGT. CDR3 coding DNA: TGTGCCAGCAGTTACTCGGGAGGAAAGAGCTACACCTTC. Translation: CASSYSGGKSYTF.

The V call is TRBV6-5, the J call TRBJ1-2; 8 bases match TRBD1. CDR1 is MNHEY and CDR2 is SVGAGI in the germline V gene. Losses at the gene ends were 5 bases for V and 0 bases for J; bases not matched to a gene: 5. The CDR3 has 15 residues. Here the CDR3 DNA reads TGTGCCAGCAGTCCCTTGGACAGGGCTAACTATGGCTACACCTTC. Translated: CASSPLDRANYGYTF.

The gene calls are TRBV19 and TRBJ2-7, with D hard to call. V lost 7 bases to trimming and J lost 7 bases, with 11 bases between them. The CDR3 sequence is 11 residues long. Germline CDR1 and CDR2: LNHDA and SQIVND (reference sequence). The chain's CDR3 is CASTNDGEQYF. Here the CDR3 DNA reads TGTGCCAGTACAAACGACGGGGAGCAGTACTTC.

The genes are TRBV13 and TRBJ2-1, with unresolved D. CDR3 length: 14 amino acids. V was cut by 2 bases and J by 2 bases, with 7 bases left in between. Germline values: CDR1 PRHDT, CDR2 FYEKMQ (reference sequence). In nucleotides, the CDR3 is TGTGCCAGCAGCTTAATGGCAACCTACAATGAGCAGTTCTTC. Translation gives CASSLMATYNEQFF.

The chain joins TRBV21-1 to TRBJ2-7; the table's D call TRBD1 went unverified against the DNA. TRBV21-1 is shown as a pseudogene. This CDR3 has 15 amino acids. The chain's CDR3 is CASSKMAGGSYEQYF. The CDR3 region has the DNA TGTGCCAGCAGCAAAATGGCAGGGGGCAGCTACGAGCAGTACTTC.

This chain uses TRBV15 with TRBJ2-7; D may be TRBD2 (6 bases). Trimming took off 0 bases at V and 6 bases at J, with 15 bases between the two ends. This CDR3 comprises 15 residues. Looked up from germline, CDR1 is LNHNV and CDR2 is YYDKDF (reference sequence). CDR3 loop: CATSRDTRAGGEQYF. The CDR3 DNA reads TGTGCCACCAGCAGAGATACCAGGGCCGGGGGCGAGCAGTACTTC. Full variable domain (rest looked up from reference TRBV15 and TRBJ2-7): DAMVIQNPRYQVTQFGKPVTLSCSQTLNHNVMYWYQQKSSQAPKLLFHYYDKDFNNEADTPDNFQSRRPNTSFCFLDIRSPGLGDTAMYLCATSRDTRAGGEQYFGPGTRLTVT.

The V gene is TRBV12-3 or TRBV12-4, the J gene TRBJ1-1, with D hard to call. V lost 3 bases and J 8 bases, leaving 10 bases between the germline ends. The CDR3 sequence is 12 residues long. CDR3 bases: TGTGCCAGCAGTTTTTCTCCAGCGGAAGCTTTCTTT. Translated, it gives CASSFSPAEAFF.

The chain couples TRBV7-8 to TRBJ2-7, with 7 bases aligning to TRBD1. CDR1 SGHVS and CDR2 FQNEAQ come from the germline V gene. CDR3 length equals 15 residues. The junction had 6 bases not matched to a gene; V was cut back by 4 bases and J by 0 bases. The CDR3 sequence is CASSSYGTVSYEQYF. The CDR3 DNA reads TGTGCCAGCAGCTCCTACGGGACAGTCTCCTACGAGCAGTACTTC.

The V and J genes are TRBV28 and TRBJ2-7; 8 positions match TRBD2. This CDR3 is built from 14 residues. In germline, CDR1 is MDHEN, CDR2 SYDVKM. The V gene end was trimmed by 2 bases and the J gene end by 6 bases; junction bases not matched to a gene: 6. The CDR3 nucleotides are TGTGCCAGCAGTTTACTTGGACTAGCCGCCGAGCAGTACTTC. Protein product: CASSLLGLAAEQYF.

V usage is TRBV5-5 and J usage is TRBJ2-5; D might be TRBD1 (5 bases). V lost 2 bases and J lost 5, with 13 bases in between. The CDR3 is made up of 14 amino acids. Germline CDR1 SGHKS, CDR2 YYEKEE (reference sequence). Here the CDR3 reads CASSFQGSGETQYF. The CDR3 DNA is TGTGCCAGCAGCTTCCAGGGATCTGGGGAGACCCAGTACTTC.

The V and J genes are TRBV5-1 and TRBJ2-7; 10 bases align to TRBD1. CDR3 length: 16 amino acids. Germline-derived CDR1 and CDR2 are SGHRS and YFSETQ. Losses at the gene ends were 4 bases for V and 0 bases for J; bases not matched to a gene: 7. The CDR3 sequence: CASSPGQGESSYEQYF. Here the CDR3 DNA reads TGCGCCAGCAGCCCCGGACAGGGGGAAAGCTCCTACGAGCAGTACTTC.

V and J are TRBV3-1 (or the pseudogene TRBV3-2) and TRBJ1-3; D ambiguous. Trimming cost V 4 bases and J 1 base, with 17 bases left between them. There are 17 residues in the CDR3. Germline CDR1 reads LGHDT; CDR2 reads YNNKEL (reference sequence). DNA for the CDR3: TGTGCCAGCAGCCCTAGATACGATACACTATCTGGAAACACCATATATTTT. Translating it yields CASSPRYDTLSGNTIYF.